The entry that follows covers one T cell receptor (beta chain) sequence. This clone was seen more than once but under ten times. Which antigen it targets is not known. Within one base of it there is no much larger clone, and no base qualities were kept. These data belong to a study of beta chain features in type 1 diabetes (dated by TCRdb to 2017 to 2018). With regard to the full study: Mean age, gender distribution, total cell number and subset yield were not different between patients and healthy donors. A total of 107,917,701 sorted cells were examined across all samples, and the number of cells per subset was strongly correlated with RNA yield. The study compared the TCRB repertoires of sorted circulating CD4+ T cell subsets in recently diagnosed type 1 diabetes patients with those in matched healthy donors. Regulatory and stem cell-like memory subsets were isolated from only 8 patients and roughly eight healthy donors, whereas naive and central memory subsets came from all 30 or so donors.

A single peripheral blood draw of roughly 0.11 L on average was collected from each donor into heparinised tubes. Using a panel that included CD45RO, CCR7, CD25, CD127, CD95 and CD27, naive, central memory, regulatory and stem cell-like memory CD4+ T cells were sorted on a BD FACSAria II. Purity was above 95% for every sorted population. PBMCs were isolated right away by Lymphoprep density gradient centrifugation and were stained directly, without culture. To minimize batch effects, samples were stained and sorted in pairs, one healthy donor with one patient per experiment. Study-wide conclusions, independent of this receptor: The naive, central memory and regulatory TCRB repertoires appeared to resemble one another more closely among patients than among healthy donors. Shorter templates might be favored by PCR, yet because patient and control samples were amplified and corrected together, any such skew would affect both groups equally. Because cDNA rather than genomic DNA was sequenced, highly expressing activated cells could have been over-represented, although no difference in activation and CD3 levels was found between groups. Because small numbers of individuals were included in the HLA sub-analyses, any influence of HLA type on TCRB rearrangement was left unresolved. At VDJ recombination sites, type 1 diabetes patients had fewer insertions and more deleted nucleotides, which implies abnormalities in thymic rearrangement. In all four CD4+ subsets, TCRB CDR3 length was moderately but significantly shorter in type 1 diabetes patients.

The CDR3 holds 15 amino acids from the cysteine to the phenylalanine. Kept here is only the CDR3 DNA, which spans 45 bases and is read in frame from base 1. Trimming takes 5 bases off V and 1 base off J; junction bases not matched to a gene: 8. The germline V gene specifies SGHAT as CDR1 and FQNNGV as CDR2. The High Capacity cDNA Reverse Transcription Kit was used to reverse transcribe all of the isolated RNA, meaning that expressed TCRB transcripts were what got sequenced. Naive, central memory and regulatory T cell samples underwent deep immunoSEQ sequencing, averaging around 3.6 million total reads per sample. Sorted cells were lysed in RLT buffer and RNA was extracted with DNase-treated RNeasy Micro or Mini kits, depending on cell number. Each cell subset was processed separately to prevent cross-contamination, with patient and healthy donor samples processed together. TCRB sequences were amplified from cDNA with the immunoSEQ multiplex PCR, producing 87-bp fragments spanning the CDR3 region. Sequencing of the amplicons was performed on the Illumina HiSeq platform. The study's own analysis went as follows. PCR bias was computationally corrected using synthetic template baselines, reads within Hamming distance 2 were collapsed, and singletons that could not be merged were discarded. Reads were aligned to IMGT to assign V, D and J genes, CDR3 length, and insertions or deletions at six rearrangement sites. Clonotype counts were normalized to sorted cell number within each subset before computing true diversity and Gini coefficients with the tcR R package. The overlap coefficient, calculated on TCRB nucleotide sequences, was used to quantify repertoire sharing. The table was pulled from immuneACCESS by TCRdb, which kept in-frame rearrangements only. Such tables lose some clones; where checked, under half of the loss comes from unresolved V genes, and the rest has no known cause. V and J calls and clone size follow that table, whereas D and trimming were derived from the DNA. The sample records 300,000 to 350,000 clones, 13% to 15% of which are singletons. 5.5% to 7.5% of the sample goes to the ten largest clones.

This clonotype originated in a young man in good health. The sample was central memory CD4+ T cells from blood. The V gene is TRBV11-2 and the J gene is TRBJ2-7; 7 middle bases align to TRBD1. The DNA reads as follows: TGTGCCAGCAGCGGCCCGCGACAGGGATCCTACGAGCAGTACTTC. Its protein product is CASSGPRQGSYEQYF.